The T cell receptor (beta chain) under discussion was sequenced for a study of T cells after posttransplantation cyclophosphamide. TCRdb's table, derived via immunoSEQ multiplex PCR, lists solely in-frame clones and lacks some. The sample records 8,000 to 10,000 clones, about 98% being singletons. In germline, CDR1 is SGHRS, CDR2 YFSETQ. CDR3 size: 15 residues. The trim removed 0 bases at V and 4 bases at J, leaving 3 bases unmatched. This chain links TRBV5-1 with TRBJ2-2; 7 bases line up with TRBD1. This clonotype was obtained from a man aged 45-65 years in good health, CMV-negative, and a related stem cell transplant donor. Sequenced sample: naive CD8+ T cells sorted from PBMCs. CDR3 coding DNA: TGCGCCAGCAGCTTGGGACAGGGAACCACCGGGGAGCTGTTTTTT. This gives the protein CASSLGQGTTGELFF.